A selection of T cell receptor beta chains follows, all from one sample in a study of Graves' ophthalmopathy and Graves' hyperthyroidism. TCRdb redid the calling of the multiplex PCR reads with MiXCR, one entry per CDR3 protein. The data hold some 160,000 distinct CDR3 sequences, with roughly two fifths observed a single time. What was sequenced was peripheral blood. These receptors came from a man aged 30-40 years with Graves' ophthalmopathy. The CDR3 runs from the conserved cysteine through the conserved F or W. Fields, in order: V gene, J gene, clone size, D gene, CDR3 protein, CDR3 DNA. A D gene is named only where the DNA matches it firmly. Clone size is not always given. Where it is, it says once, few, many or a class for expanded clones.

TRBV6-1	TRBJ2-7	.	.	CASSEQRNEQYF	TGTGCCAGCAGTGAACAGCGAAACGAGCAGTACTTC
TRBV6-5	TRBJ2-7	many	TRBD1	CASSPKGQGNYYEQYF	TGTGCCAGCAGTCCCAAAGGACAGGGAAACTACTACGAGCAGTACTTC
TRBV7-2	TRBJ2-5	.	.	CASSLVSNQETQYF	TGTGCCAGCAGTCTTGTCAGCAATCAAGAGACCCAGTACTTC
TRBV6-5	TRBJ2-5	.	TRBD2	CASSYVAGGQETQYF	TGTGCCAGCAGTTACGTAGCGGGTGGCCAAGAGACCCAGTACTTC
TRBV6-5	TRBJ2-5	once	TRBD1	CASSYYRGAQETQYF	TGTGCCAGCAGTTACTACAGGGGGGCTCAAGAGACCCAGTACTTC
TRBV7-2	TRBJ2-5	many	.	CASSPRGGKETQYF	TGTGCCAGCAGCCCCCGCGGGGGCAAAGAGACCCAGTACTTC
TRBV5-1	TRBJ2-7	many	TRBD2	CASSFDVAGGNEQYF	TGCGCCAGCAGCTTTGACGTAGCGGGAGGGAACGAGCAGTACTTC
TRBV19	TRBJ1-1	many	.	CASSERGSTEAFF	TGTGCCAGTAGTGAACGGGGATCGACTGAAGCTTTCTTT
TRBV6-4	TRBJ1-2	.	.	CASSTESGYSNYGYTF	TGTGCCAGCAGTACGGAAAGTGGGTATTCTAACTATGGCTACACCTTC
TRBV7-8	TRBJ2-5	.	.	CASSLAYGGMQETQYF	TGTGCCAGCAGCTTAGCGTATGGGGGGATGCAAGAGACCCAGTACTTC
TRBV5-1	TRBJ1-2	many	.	CASSRDADYGYTF	TGCGCCAGCAGCAGGGACGCTGACTATGGCTACACCTTC
TRBV12-3/TRBV12-4	TRBJ2-5	.	TRBD2	CASSLGLGQETQYF	TGTGCCAGCAGTCTGGGACTAGGACAAGAGACCCAGTACTTC
TRBV28	TRBJ1-1	.	.	CASREIGKAFF	TGTGCCAGCAGGGAGATAGGAAAAGCTTTCTTT
TRBV28	TRBJ1-2	.	.	CASSYDSTLYGYTF	TGTGCCAGCAGTTATGACAGTACTCTCTATGGCTACACCTTC
TRBV30	TRBJ2-7	.	TRBD2	CAWTKGTSGSYEQYF	TGTGCCTGGACCAAGGGGACTAGCGGGAGCTACGAGCAGTACTTC
TRBV12-3/TRBV12-4	TRBJ1-5	.	.	CASSLVGGSYSNQPQHF	TGTGCCAGCAGTTTAGTTGGGGGGTCCTATAGCAATCAGCCCCAGCATTTT
TRBV28	TRBJ1-1	many	TRBD1	CASSLEQGREAFF	TGTGCCAGCAGTTTGGAACAGGGGCGTGAAGCTTTCTTT
TRBV30	TRBJ1-1	many	.	CAWSGRRPSEAFF	TGTGCCTGGAGTGGGCGCCGTCCCTCTGAAGCTTTCTTT
TRBV19	TRBJ1-5	many	.	CASSEGWEGNQPQHF	TGTGCCAGTAGTGAAGGTTGGGAAGGCAATCAGCCCCAGCATTTT
TRBV9	TRBJ1-1	many	.	CASNTIKSARNTEAFF	TGTGCCAGCAACACGATAAAGTCTGCGAGGAACACTGAAGCTTTCTTT
TRBV7-6	TRBJ2-7	few	TRBD1	CASSADRGQSYEQYF	TGTGCCAGCAGCGCAGATAGGGGACAGTCCTACGAGCAGTACTTC
TRBV2	TRBJ1-1	many	TRBD1	CASSGQRKAFF	TGTGCCAGCTCGGGACAGAGAAAAGCTTTCTTT
TRBV7-9	TRBJ2-5	many	TRBD2	CASSLAQAGGPIETQYF	TGTGCCAGCAGCTTAGCACAAGCGGGAGGGCCGATCGAGACCCAGTACTTC
TRBV12-3/TRBV12-4	TRBJ2-4	many	.	CASSSNRLAKNIQYF	TGTGCCAGCAGTTCTAACCGGCTAGCCAAAAACATTCAGTACTTC
TRBV25-1	TRBJ2-7	many	.	CASSAFSGYEQYF	TGTGCCAGCAGTGCGTTTAGCGGTTACGAGCAGTACTTC
TRBV6-1	TRBJ1-2	many	TRBD1	CASTPDRVHGYTF	TGTGCCAGCACTCCGGACAGGGTCCATGGCTACACCTTC
TRBV28	TRBJ1-6	.	.	CASKGSYNSPLHF	TGTGCCAGCAAGGGCTCCTATAATTCACCCCTCCACTTT
TRBV20-1	TRBJ1-5	many	.	CSAQTGMAQPQHF	TGCAGTGCCCAAACGGGGATGGCTCAGCCCCAGCATTTT
TRBV7-6	TRBJ2-5	many	.	CASSFDQETQYF	TGTGCCAGCAGCTTCGACCAAGAGACCCAGTACTTC
TRBV27	TRBJ1-1	many	.	CASLLRRGNTEAFF	TGTGCCAGCCTGCTCCGACGGGGGAACACTGAAGCTTTCTTT
TRBV6-5	TRBJ2-5	.	.	CASSFPRMDGKETQYF	TGTGCCAGCAGTTTCCCTAGAATGGACGGGAAAGAGACCCAGTACTTC
TRBV6-5	TRBJ2-5	many	.	CASRGQVRGETQYF	TGTGCCAGCAGAGGGCAGGTCAGAGGCGAGACCCAGTACTTC
TRBV18	TRBJ2-5	many	TRBD2	CASSPTSGRTSETQYF	TGTGCCAGCTCACCCACTAGCGGGAGGACGTCTGAGACCCAGTACTTC
TRBV6-2/TRBV6-3	TRBJ2-7	.	TRBD2	CASSYSPTSGDVSYEQYF	TGTGCCAGCAGTTACTCGCCAACTAGCGGGGATGTATCCTACGAGCAGTACTTC
TRBV28	TRBJ1-1	.	.	CASREVDLNTEAFF	TGTGCCAGCAGGGAGGTCGATTTGAACACTGAAGCTTTCTTT
TRBV19	TRBJ1-5	.	TRBD1	CASSSGTVWAGSNQPQHF	TGTGCCAGTAGTTCGGGGACAGTCTGGGCCGGGAGCAATCAGCCCCAGCATTTT
TRBV9	TRBJ2-5	few	.	CASSGLSGETQYF	TGTGCCAGCAGCGGGCTAAGCGGAGAGACCCAGTACTTC
TRBV28	TRBJ1-1	many	.	CASSFHGTAENTEAFF	TGTGCCAGCAGTTTTCACGGGACTGCAGAAAACACTGAAGCTTTCTTT
TRBV30	TRBJ1-5	many	.	CAWSTPRTAFNQPQHF	TGTGCCTGGAGCACCCCGAGGACAGCATTCAATCAGCCCCAGCATTTT
TRBV12-5	TRBJ1-2	.	TRBD1	CASGPHQGGGYTF	TGTGCTAGTGGTCCTCACCAGGGGGGTGGCTACACCTTC
TRBV7-2	TRBJ2-5	few	.	CASSLGGIQETQYF	TGTGCCAGCAGCTTAGGGGGAATCCAAGAGACCCAGTACTTC